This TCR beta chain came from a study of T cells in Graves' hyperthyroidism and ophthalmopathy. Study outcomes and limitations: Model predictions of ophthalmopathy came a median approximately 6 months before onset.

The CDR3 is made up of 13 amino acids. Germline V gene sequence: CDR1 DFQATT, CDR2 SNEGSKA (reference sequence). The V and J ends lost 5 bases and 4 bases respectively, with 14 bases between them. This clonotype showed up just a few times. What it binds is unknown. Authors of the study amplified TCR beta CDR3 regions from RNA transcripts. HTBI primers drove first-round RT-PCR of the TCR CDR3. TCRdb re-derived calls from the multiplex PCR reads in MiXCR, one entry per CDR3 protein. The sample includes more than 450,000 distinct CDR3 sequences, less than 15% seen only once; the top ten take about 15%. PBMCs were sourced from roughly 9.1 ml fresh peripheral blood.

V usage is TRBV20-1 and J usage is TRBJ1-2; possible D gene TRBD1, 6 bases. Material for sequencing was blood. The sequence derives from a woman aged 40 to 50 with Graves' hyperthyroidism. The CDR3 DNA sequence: TGCAGTGCTCTTCTAGACAGGATCTATGGCTACACCTTC. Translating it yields CSALLDRIYGYTF.